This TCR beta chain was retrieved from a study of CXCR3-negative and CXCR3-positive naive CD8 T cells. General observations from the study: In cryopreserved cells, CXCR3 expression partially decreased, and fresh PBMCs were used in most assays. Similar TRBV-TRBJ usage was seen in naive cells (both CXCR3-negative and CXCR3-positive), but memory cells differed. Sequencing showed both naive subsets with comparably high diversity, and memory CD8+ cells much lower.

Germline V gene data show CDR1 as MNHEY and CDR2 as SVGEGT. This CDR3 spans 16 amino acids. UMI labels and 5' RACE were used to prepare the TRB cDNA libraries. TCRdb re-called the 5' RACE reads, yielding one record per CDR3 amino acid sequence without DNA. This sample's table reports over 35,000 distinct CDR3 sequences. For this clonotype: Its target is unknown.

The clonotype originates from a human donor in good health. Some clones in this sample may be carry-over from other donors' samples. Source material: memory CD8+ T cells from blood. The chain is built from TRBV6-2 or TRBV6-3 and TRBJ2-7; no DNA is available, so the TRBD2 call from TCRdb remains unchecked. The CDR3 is CASKFHAGGFFAEQYF.